Listed here are 25 T cell receptor beta chains from one sample, sequenced in a study of blood T cell repertoires in COVID-19. Assay used: immunoSEQ multiplex PCR; TCRdb lists only in-frame clones, some missing. The table shows 350,000 or so clones, with about nine tenths occurring only once. Input material: PBMCs or T cells enriched from blood (not recorded which). The receptors derive from a woman aged 25 to 45 who had been exposed to COVID-19.

This clone was detected only once. This chain uses TRBV29-1 with TRBJ2-6; maybe TRBD1 (6 bases). CDR3 length: 15 amino acids. Germline V gene sequence: CDR1 SQVTM, CDR2 ANQGSEA. Trimming took 6 bases from V and 4 from J, leaving 16 bases between them. The CDR3 DNA is TGCAGCGTGTCGCTTGGGACAACGGGGGCCAACGTCCTGACTTTC. Residues: CSVSLGTTGANVLTF.

J is TRBJ1-6 and V is TRBV7-2, with D perhaps TRBD1 (6 bases). The CDR3 extends over 16 amino acids. V dropped 3 bases and J dropped 5 bases, with 14 bases sitting between them. In germline, CDR1 is SGHTA, CDR2 FQGNSA. The chain's CDR3 is CASSLGRDRNNSPLHF. The CDR3 DNA reads TGTGCCAGCAGCTTGGGGCGCGACAGGAATAATTCACCCCTCCACTTT.

As DNA, the CDR3 is TGCGCCAGCAGCTTCCAGGGGTACGAGCAGTACTTC. Translated, it gives CASSFQGYEQYF. The J gene is TRBJ2-7, the V gene TRBV5-1; D may be TRBD1 (6 bases). This CDR3 spans 12 amino acids. Germline values: CDR1 SGHRS, CDR2 YFSETQ. V dropped 2 bases and J dropped 4 bases, with 7 bases sitting between them.

The genes are TRBV4-1 and TRBJ2-7; 11 positions agree with TRBD2. V lost 0 bases to trimming and J lost 1 base; unmatched junction nucleotides: 5. The CDR3 consists of 17 residues. Germline V lookup: CDR1 MGHRA, CDR2 YSYEKL. The DNA of the CDR3 is TGCGCCAGCAGCCAAGAACAGTTAGCGGGAGGGTCCTACGAGCAGTACTTC. It translates to CASSQEQLAGGSYEQYF.

This clone showed up just once. The J gene is TRBJ2-4, the V gene TRBV19, with TRBD1 matching 9 bases. V lost 2 bases and J lost 6; bases outside the gene matches: 2. Germline loops: CDR1 LNHDA, CDR2 SQIVND (reference sequence). The CDR3 length is 14 residues. This chain's CDR3 is CASSIRTGVNIQYF. The CDR3 DNA is TGTGCCAGTAGTATAAGGACAGGGGTAAACATTCAGTACTTC.

This chain uses TRBV10-3 with TRBJ1-3, with 8 bases matching TRBD1. CDR1 is ENHRY, CDR2 SYGVKD, per germline. Unmatched junction bases numbered 12, after V lost 10 bases and J lost 4 bases. The CDR3 extends over 15 amino acids. This chain's CDR3 is CATTNQGAGGNTIYF. The CDR3 coding sequence is TGTGCCACCACAAACCAGGGGGCAGGGGGAAACACCATATATTTT.

This sequence joins TRBV6-5 and TRBJ2-2; D not resolved. The V gene lost 2 bases and the J gene lost 7 bases, with 14 bases spanning the gap. This CDR3 spans 15 amino acids. The germline V gene has CDR1 MNHEY and CDR2 SVGAGI. CDR3 nucleotide sequence: TGTGCCAGCAGTTACCGAGGAGACTTTAACGGGGAGCTGTTTTTT. This translates into CASSYRGDFNGELFF.

The rearrangement joins TRBV3-1 (or the pseudogene TRBV3-2) to TRBJ2-3, with 13 bases aligning to TRBD2. V trimming: 5 bases; J trimming: 4 bases; junction bases outside the gene matches: 6. This CDR3 is built from 16 residues. Germline CDR1 is LGHDT and CDR2 is YNNKEL (reference sequence). The CDR3 coding sequence is TGTGCCAGCAGCGAAGGACTAGCGGGAGCGGCAGATACGCAGTATTTT. It yields the protein CASSEGLAGAADTQYF.

This clone was seen only once. This chain links TRBV5-4 with TRBJ2-3, with D perhaps matching TRBD1 (5 bases). The length of the CDR3 is 13 residues. CDR1 is SGHNT and CDR2 is YYREEE in the germline V gene (reference sequence). Deletions cut 1 base from V and 4 bases from J, with 7 bases between. The DNA for the CDR3 is TGTGCCAGCAGCTTGCAGGGCCCAGATACGCAGTATTTT. Translation: CASSLQGPDTQYF.

This chain joins TRBV28 and TRBJ2-1; D not certain. Looked up from germline, CDR1 is MDHEN and CDR2 is SYDVKM. V lost 5 bases to trimming and J lost 12 bases, with 8 bases between them. The CDR3 spans 10 residues. The CDR3 sequence is CASSGRSQFF. CDR3 sequence (DNA): TGTGCCAGCAGTGGGCGTTCGCAGTTCTTC.

The chain carries TRBV28 and TRBJ1-2, with D uncertain. Trimming took 6 bases from V and 5 from J, leaving 13 bases between them. The germline CDR1 and CDR2 sequences are MDHEN and SYDVKM. The CDR3 totals 13 residues. This CDR3 is CASRNSDLYGYTF. CDR3 sequence (DNA): TGTGCCAGCAGAAACAGTGATCTTTATGGCTACACCTTC.

Comment on this clone: Sequence at one end of the junction differs from germline and may be a read error. The chain recombines TRBV30 with TRBJ1-1; 12 bases align to TRBD1. Germline lookup yields CDR1 GTSNPN and CDR2 SVGIG (reference sequence). The CDR3 is made up of 15 amino acids. CDR3 residues: CAYDKTGTGGTGAFF. The DNA for the CDR3 is TGTGCCTACGATAAAACCGGGACAGGGGGCACTGGAGCTTTCTTT.

The J gene is TRBJ2-5, the V gene TRBV21-1; the tabulated D call, TRBD1, remains unverified against the DNA. TRBV21-1 is recorded as a pseudogene. The CDR3 has 15 residues. DNA of the CDR3: TGTGCCAGCAGCAAATGTCCAGGGGGCCAAGAGACCCAGTACTTC. This sequence encodes CASSKCPGGQETQYF.

This chain connects TRBV28 to TRBJ2-7; possible D gene TRBD1, 5 bases. The V and J ends lost 6 bases and 3 bases respectively, with 12 bases between them. This CDR3 is built from 13 residues. Germline loops: CDR1 MDHEN, CDR2 SYDVKM. The CDR3: CASSLGAFYEQYF. The CDR3 nucleotides read TGTGCCAGCAGCCTTGGGGCGTTCTACGAGCAGTACTTC.

V gene TRBV9 combines with J gene TRBJ2-1; 10 bases agree with TRBD2. The CDR3 spans 18 residues. Per the germline V gene, CDR1 is SGDLS and CDR2 is YYNGEE. With 3 bases clipped from V and 8 bases from J, the junction kept 17 bases outside the gene matches. The CDR3 region is CASSENRGGLAGAHEQFF. DNA of the CDR3: TGTGCCAGCAGCGAGAACCGGGGGGGGCTAGCGGGAGCCCATGAGCAGTTCTTC. Full variable domain (outside the CDR3, taken from reference TRBV9 and TRBJ2-1): DSGVTQTPKHLITATGQRVTLRCSPRSGDLSVYWYQQSLDQGLQFLIQYYNGEERAKGNILERFSAQQFPDLHSELNLSSLELGDSALYFCASSENRGGLAGAHEQFFGPGTRLTVL.

The chain couples TRBV28 to TRBJ1-2; D possibly corresponds to TRBD1 (6 bases). In germline, CDR1 is MDHEN, CDR2 SYDVKM. V dropped 5 bases and J dropped 5 bases, with 18 bases sitting between them. This CDR3 has 15 residues. The CDR3: CASSPAPGTGYGYTF. In DNA form, the CDR3 reads TGTGCCAGCAGTCCTGCCCCGGGAACAGGGTATGGCTACACCTTC.

The chain is built from TRBV30 and TRBJ1-2, with D unclear. The germline CDR1 and CDR2 sequences are GTSNPN and SVGIG (reference sequence). The CDR3 has 12 amino acids. V lost 0 bases, J lost 5 bases, and 7 bases lay in between. The CDR3 reads CAWSVAGYGYTF. The CDR3 DNA sequence: TGTGCCTGGAGTGTGGCAGGTTATGGCTACACCTTC.

The chain uses TRBV27 and TRBJ1-4, with D possibly TRBD1 on 6 matching bases. Germline CDR1 reads MNHEY; CDR2 reads SMNVEV (reference sequence). There are 15 residues in the CDR3. V was shortened by 5 bases and J by 0 bases, with 10 bases between the two germline ends. CDR3 protein: CASSGHRATNEKLFF. CDR3 DNA sequence: TGTGCCAGCAGTGGCCACAGGGCAACTAATGAAAAACTGTTTTTT.

This clone has a single count. CDR3 nucleotide sequence: TGTGCCAGCAGTTTATACGCCGGGACAGGGGGCTGGGGCTACACCTTC. The encoded protein is CASSLYAGTGGWGYTF. The chain uses TRBV28 and TRBJ1-2; the match to TRBD1 covers 12 bases. V shed 1 base, J shed 8 bases, and the junction held 8 bases outside the gene matches. In germline, CDR1 is MDHEN, CDR2 SYDVKM. The CDR3 has 16 residues.

The V call is TRBV2, the J call TRBJ1-2; TRBD1 aligns across 7 bases. The CDR3 sequence is 16 residues long. Looked up from germline, CDR1 is SNHLY and CDR2 is FYNNEI. The J segment lost 3 bases and the V segment lost 2 bases, leaving 9 bases of the junction unmatched. In nucleotides, the CDR3 is TGTGCCAGCAGTGAACTAAGGGGGCGGGTAGACTATGGCTACACCTTC. Translated: CASSELRGRVDYGYTF.

The chain joins TRBV5-6 to TRBJ1-3; 9 nucleotides line up with TRBD1. This CDR3 is 15 amino acids long. Germline V lookup: CDR1 SGHDT, CDR2 YYEEEE. Trimming at V came to 4 bases and at J to 7 bases, leaving 9 bases not matched to a gene. DNA for the CDR3: TGTGCCAGCAGCCCGCGGGACAGGGAGTTTAACACCATATATTTT. Its translation: CASSPRDREFNTIYF. The full variable domain, with the rest looked up from reference TRBV5-6 and TRBJ1-3, is DAGVTQSPTHLIKTRGQQVTLRCSPKSGHDTVSWYQQALGQGPQFIFQYYEEEERQRGNFPDRFSGHQFPNYSSELNVNALLLGDSALYLCASSPRDREFNTIYFGEGSWLTVV.

This chain uses TRBV27 with TRBJ2-7, with TRBD2 as a possible D gene (5 bases). Germline V gene sequence: CDR1 MNHEY, CDR2 SMNVEV (reference sequence). CDR3 length: 15 amino acids. The V end was cut by 6 bases, the J end by 6 bases, with 21 bases between. CDR3 amino acids: CASRGMTGNGAEQYF. As DNA, the CDR3 is TGTGCCAGCAGGGGAATGACGGGGAACGGCGCCGAGCAGTACTTC.

In this sample, this clone turned up once. The J gene is TRBJ2-2, the V gene TRBV11-1, with 7 positions matching TRBD2. The CDR3 extends over 15 amino acids. V lost 5 bases, J lost 2 bases, and 5 bases stayed unmatched. Germline CDR1 is SGHAT and CDR2 is FQDESV (reference sequence). CDR3 coding DNA: TGTGCCAGCAGCCAAAGCGGGACCAACACCGGGGAGCTGTTTTTT. Its protein is CASSQSGTNTGELFF.

This chain links TRBV19 with TRBJ2-3; D might be TRBD2 (6 bases). V dropped 6 bases and J dropped 4 bases, with 17 bases sitting between them. The CDR3 is 15 residues long. Per the germline V gene, CDR1 is LNHDA and CDR2 is SQIVND (reference sequence). The CDR3 sequence is CASSPTLAPPDTQYF. For the CDR3, the DNA is TGTGCCAGTAGCCCCACCCTAGCGCCCCCAGATACGCAGTATTTT. The full variable domain, completed using reference TRBV19 and TRBJ2-3, is DGGITQSPKYLFRKEGQNVTLSCEQNLNHDAMYWYRQDPGQGLRLIYYSQIVNDFQKGDIAEGYSVSREKKESFPLTVTSAQKNPTAFYLCASSPTLAPPDTQYFGPGTRLTVL.

The gene calls are TRBV9 and TRBJ1-4; D is perhaps TRBD1 (6 bases). Germline V gene lookup returns CDR1 SGDLS and CDR2 YYNGEE. V lost 7 bases, J lost 3 bases, and 19 bases lay in between. The CDR3 loop spans 16 amino acids. The CDR3 reads CASGEGGSSANEKLFF. Written as DNA, the CDR3 is TGTGCCAGCGGTGAAGGGGGAAGCAGCGCTAATGAAAAACTGTTTTTT.